This entry lists 23 T cell receptor beta chains sequenced from one sample in a study of breast tumors, draining lymph nodes, adjacent tissues. TCRdb ran MiXCR on the multiplex PCR reads and lists one entry per CDR3 protein. The data hold 180,000 or so distinct CDR3 sequences, with approximately 33% observed a single time. Axillary draining lymph nodes of breast cancer patients supplied the node samples. The sample taken for sequencing was axillary lymph node tissue. The receptors stem from a female donor with breast cancer. Some clones in this sample may be carry-over from other donors' samples.

This clonotype showed up many times. The chain links TRBV20-1 to TRBJ1-3, with D possibly TRBD1 on 5 matching bases. Germline loops: CDR1 DFQATT, CDR2 SNEGSKA (reference sequence). V shed 3 bases and J shed 1 base, with 13 bases lying between them. The CDR3 is made up of 15 amino acids. The CDR3 protein is CSARKAGMSGNTIYF. The CDR3 DNA follows: TGCAGTGCTAGGAAGGCAGGGATGTCTGGAAACACCATATATTTT.

This clonotype occurred many times. This chain uses TRBV20-1 with TRBJ2-5, with a weak D call TRBD1 (6 bases). This CDR3 contains 15 residues. Germline lookup yields CDR1 DFQATT and CDR2 SNEGSKA (reference sequence). Trimming pared 6 bases from V and 5 bases from J, leaving 22 bases between. The CDR3 DNA sequence: TGCAGTGCCCCCAGCACGGGACACACGGAGGAGACCCAGTACTTC. Its protein product is CSAPSTGHTEETQYF.

This chain links TRBV2 with TRBJ1-5; TRBD1 matches 7 bases. V gave up 3 bases and J gave up 7 bases; unmatched junction bases: 9. Germline V gene data show CDR1 as SNHLY and CDR2 as FYNNEI. The CDR3 sequence is 15 residues long. The CDR3 DNA sequence: TGTGCCAGCAGTGACAAGGGGGCGGGCGAGCAGCCCCAGCATTTT. This codes for CASSDKGAGEQPQHF.

V is TRBV29-1 and J is TRBJ2-7; 8 bases match TRBD1. The germline gives CDR1 SQVTM, CDR2 ANQGSEA. J was trimmed by 4 bases and V by 8 bases; bases with no gene match: 10. This CDR3 spans 13 amino acids. CDR3 region: CSSGQGVLYEQYF. The CDR3 region has the DNA TGCAGCTCAGGACAGGGAGTTTTGTACGAGCAGTACTTC.

There are many counts of this clonotype. The chain carries TRBV13 and TRBJ2-7; 7 nucleotides match TRBD1. Germline V gene sequence: CDR1 PRHDT, CDR2 FYEKMQ (reference sequence). The CDR3 runs to 15 residues. Trimming removed 1 base from V and 4 bases from J; junction bases left unmatched: 7. CDR3 amino acids: CASSLEGGDRYEQYF. DNA for the CDR3: TGTGCCAGCAGCTTAGAAGGGGGCGATAGGTACGAGCAGTACTTC.

The sample holds a few counts of this clonotype. A much larger clone lies a single base off, so this may be a read error. The chain recombines TRBV7-9 with TRBJ2-2, with D possibly TRBD1 on 6 matching bases. The CDR3 has 12 residues. Germline V gene lookup returns CDR1 SEHNR and CDR2 FQNEAQ (reference sequence). CDR3 loop: CASSFFPGVLFF. The CDR3 coding sequence is TGTGCCAGCAGCTTTTTCCCAGGGGTGCTGTTTTTT.

The V gene is TRBV29-1, the J gene TRBJ2-2; D uncertain. V was pared by 8 bases and J by 8 bases, with 9 bases between. Germline V CDR1 and CDR2: SQVTM, ANQGSEA. The CDR3 spans 10 residues. CDR3 in DNA: TGCAGCTTAAGAACAGGGGAGCTGTTTTTT. Amino acid sequence: CSLRTGELFF.

This clonotype came up many times. This sequence joins TRBV20-1 and TRBJ2-5; a weak D match, TRBD2 (6 bases). The CDR3 sequence is 14 residues long. The V end was cut by 6 bases, the J end by 2 bases, with 16 bases between. Germline V gene lookup returns CDR1 DFQATT and CDR2 SNEGSKA (reference sequence). CDR3 sequence reads: CSAPPGDVQETQYF. The CDR3 nucleotides are TGCAGTGCACCTCCGGGGGACGTACAAGAGACCCAGTACTTC.

This clonotype has at least ten counts. The chain couples TRBV25-1 to TRBJ2-7; D is unresolved. The CDR3 extends over 13 amino acids. Trimming removed 6 bases at V and 2 bases at J, with 11 bases between. CDR1 is MGHDK and CDR2 is SYGVNS in the germline V gene. In nucleotides, the CDR3 is TGTGCCAGCAGAGACGGCACAACCTACGAGCAGTACTTC. This translates into CASRDGTTYEQYF.

In its sample, this clonotype was seen many times. V is TRBV7-6 and J is TRBJ2-5; D is ambiguous. Trimming took off 2 bases at V and 4 bases at J, with 2 bases between the two ends. Looked up from germline, CDR1 is SGHVS and CDR2 is FNYEAQ. This CDR3 is built from 11 residues. The CDR3 sequence: CASSLSETQYF. The CDR3 coding sequence is TGTGCCAGCAGCTTATCAGAGACCCAGTACTTC.

V usage is TRBV5-5 and J usage is TRBJ2-3; 16 bases are a match to TRBD2. The CDR3 is 17 amino acids. Germline trimming cut 4 bases from V and 2 bases from J; bases unmatched to any gene: 4. CDR1 is SGHKS and CDR2 is YYEKEE in the germline V gene (reference sequence). Written as DNA, the CDR3 is TGTGCCAGCAGCAAGGGACTAGCGGGAGGGATCACAGATACGCAGTATTTT. Protein product: CASSKGLAGGITDTQYF.

The chain combines TRBV6-5 with TRBJ2-5; TRBD2 might be the D (5 bases). The germline V gene encodes CDR1 MNHEY and CDR2 SVGAGI. V lost 2 bases to trimming and J lost 4 bases, with 8 bases between them. This CDR3 has 13 residues. The CDR3 region has the DNA TGTGCCAGCAGTTACATGGGGAGAGAGACCCAGTACTTC. Protein product: CASSYMGRETQYF.

The sample holds many counts of this clonotype. V is TRBV28 and J is TRBJ1-6; a weak D match, TRBD1 (5 bases). Trimming stripped 3 bases from V and 8 bases from J, with 14 bases between. The CDR3 is 15 amino acids. From germline, CDR1 is MDHEN and CDR2 SYDVKM. The CDR3 bases are TGTGCCAGCAGTTTGTCATCAGGGCGGTATTCACCCCTCCACTTT. Translating it yields CASSLSSGRYSPLHF.

This clonotype has ten or more counts. J is TRBJ1-6 and V is TRBV20-1; weak D call: TRBD1 (5 bases). Trimming stripped 0 bases from V and 4 bases from J, with 10 bases between. CDR3 length: 15 amino acids. The germline V gene encodes CDR1 DFQATT and CDR2 SNEGSKA (reference sequence). The CDR3 is CSARDSGSYNSPLHF. The DNA of the CDR3 is TGCAGTGCTAGAGATTCAGGGAGTTATAATTCACCCCTCCACTTT.

This clonotype was picked up one time. This may stem from a read error, because a much larger clone lies one nucleotide away. The genes are TRBV10-3 and TRBJ1-2, with D perhaps matching TRBD1 (5 bases). V was clipped by 6 bases and J by 5 bases, with 19 bases between them. Germline-derived CDR1 and CDR2 are ENHRY and SYGVKD. This CDR3 contains 15 residues. This CDR3 reads CAISGGASPFYGYTF. The CDR3 DNA reads as TGTGCCATCAGCGGAGGGGCTTCCCCTTTTTATGGCTACACCTTC.

This clonotype occurred many times. V is TRBV2 and J is TRBJ2-3; 9 nucleotides line up with TRBD1. The junction had 13 bases not matched to a gene; V was cut back by 6 bases and J by 3 bases. The CDR3 sequence is 17 residues long. Germline CDR1 reads SNHLY; CDR2 reads FYNNEI. For the CDR3, the DNA is TGTGCCAGCAGCACTGACCTTTGGGACAGGGCGACAGATACGCAGTATTTT. This encodes CASSTDLWDRATDTQYF. The full variable domain, with the rest looked up from reference TRBV2 and TRBJ2-3, is EPEVTQTPSHQVTQMGQEVILRCVPISNHLYFYWYRQILGQKVEFLVSFYNNEISEKSEIFDDQFSVERPDGSNFTLKIRSTKLEDSAMYFCASSTDLWDRATDTQYFGPGTRLTVL.

The chain has TRBV28 and TRBJ2-7; no firm D call. V lost 4 bases, J lost 3 bases, and 19 bases lay in between. Germline lookup yields CDR1 MDHEN and CDR2 SYDVKM. This CDR3 is built from 16 residues. CDR3 region: CASSSPDGRFFYEQYF. The CDR3 region has the DNA TGTGCCAGCAGTTCCCCTGATGGCAGGTTCTTCTACGAGCAGTACTTC.

This clonotype showed up just once. The chain joins TRBV20-1 to TRBJ2-7; no firm D call. The CDR3 runs to 10 residues. Germline V gene lookup returns CDR1 DFQATT and CDR2 SNEGSKA (reference sequence). Here the CDR3 DNA reads TGCGGTCTTGACAACTACGAGCAGTACTTC. Its protein product is CGLDNYEQYF.

Regarding this clonotype: A read error may explain this, as a much larger clone is one base away. V is TRBV7-2 and J is TRBJ2-7, with D tentatively TRBD1 (5 bases). CDR3 length: 15 amino acids. Germline lookup yields CDR1 SGHTA and CDR2 FQGNSA. The CDR3 sequence is CASSFMIGVGYEQHF. The CDR3 DNA reads TGTGCCAGCAGCTTCATGATAGGGGTGGGATACGAGCAGCACTTC.

This clonotype was seen ten or more times. The chain recombines TRBV20-1 with TRBJ1-4; D is perhaps TRBD1 (5 bases). The CDR3 is 15 residues long. CDR1 DFQATT and CDR2 SNEGSKA come from the germline V gene (reference sequence). Trimming took off 6 bases at V and 4 bases at J, with 18 bases between the two ends. The CDR3: CSAQSGGAFNEKLFF. CDR3 in DNA: TGCAGTGCCCAGAGCGGAGGGGCTTTTAATGAAAAACTGTTTTTT.

On this clonotype itself: Germline is not matched at one junction end, which may reflect a read error. The chain joins TRBV6-1 to TRBJ2-1, with D perhaps matching TRBD2 (7 bases). The germline CDR1 and CDR2 sequences are MNHNS and SASEGT. The CDR3 totals 16 residues. CDR3 region: CASSGSRGGIDQMTHF. As DNA, the CDR3 is TGTGCCAGCAGCGGAAGTAGGGGGGGCATCGATCAGATGACACACTTC.

This clonotype was seen at least ten times. This chain uses TRBV6-6 with TRBJ2-3; D may correspond to TRBD1 or TRBD2 (6 bases each). The germline V and J ends were trimmed by 6 bases and 4 bases, with 17 bases remaining between them. There are 15 residues in the CDR3. Germline CDR1 MNHNY, CDR2 SVGAGI (reference sequence). The CDR3 DNA follows: TGTGCCAGCAGGACAGGCCGCCCTAGCGCAGATACGCAGTATTTT. Amino acid sequence: CASRTGRPSADTQYF.

This clonotype was recorded many times. V gene TRBV20-1 combines with J gene TRBJ2-3; 8 bases agree with TRBD1. This CDR3 is built from 13 residues. CDR1 and CDR2 (germline): DFQATT, SNEGSKA (reference sequence). The CDR3 DNA sequence: TGCGTCCCGTGGGACAGGAGCACAGATACGCAGTATTTT. Its protein is CVPWDRSTDTQYF.